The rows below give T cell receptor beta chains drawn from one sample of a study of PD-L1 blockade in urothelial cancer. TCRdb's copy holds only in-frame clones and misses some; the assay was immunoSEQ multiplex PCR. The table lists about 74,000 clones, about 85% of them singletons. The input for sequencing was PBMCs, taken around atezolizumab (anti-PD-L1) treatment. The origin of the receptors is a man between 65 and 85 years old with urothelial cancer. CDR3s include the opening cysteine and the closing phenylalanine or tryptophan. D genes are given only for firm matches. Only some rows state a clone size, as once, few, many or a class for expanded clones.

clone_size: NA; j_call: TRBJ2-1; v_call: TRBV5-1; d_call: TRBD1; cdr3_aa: CASSPAPRTGDEQFF; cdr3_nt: TGCGCCAGCAGCCCTGCACCCAGGACAGGGGATGAGCAGTTCTTC
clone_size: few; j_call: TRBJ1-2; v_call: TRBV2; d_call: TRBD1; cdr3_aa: CASSGDRVGGYTF; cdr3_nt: TGTGCCAGCAGTGGTGACAGGGTTGGTGGCTACACCTTC
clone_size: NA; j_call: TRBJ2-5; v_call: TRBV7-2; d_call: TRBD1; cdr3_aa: CASSFRTGAETQYF; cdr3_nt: TGTGCCAGCAGCTTTCGGACAGGGGCGGAGACCCAGTACTTC
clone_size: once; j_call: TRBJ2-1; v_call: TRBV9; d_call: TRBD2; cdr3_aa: CASSVATEVPGLAAYNEQFF; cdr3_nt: TGTGCCAGCAGCGTAGCTACGGAAGTACCGGGACTAGCGGCCTACAATGAGCAGTTCTTC
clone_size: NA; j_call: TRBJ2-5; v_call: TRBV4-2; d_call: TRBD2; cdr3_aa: CASSGRGSGTGETQYF; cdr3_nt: TGTGCCAGCAGCGGAAGGGGTAGCGGGACGGGAGAGACCCAGTACTTC
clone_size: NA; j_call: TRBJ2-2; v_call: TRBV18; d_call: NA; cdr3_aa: CASSPQSAIHTGELFF; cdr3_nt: TGTGCCAGCTCACCACAATCCGCGATACACACCGGGGAGCTGTTTTTT
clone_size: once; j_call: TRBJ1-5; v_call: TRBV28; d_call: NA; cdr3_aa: CASRVDIPHNQPQHF; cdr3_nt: TGTGCCAGCAGAGTGGACATCCCTCACAATCAGCCCCAGCATTTT
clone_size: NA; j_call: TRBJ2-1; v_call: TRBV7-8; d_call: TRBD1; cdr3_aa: CASSLNSGQLAYNEQFF; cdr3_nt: TGTGCCAGCAGCTTGAATTCGGGACAGCTAGCCTACAATGAGCAGTTCTTC
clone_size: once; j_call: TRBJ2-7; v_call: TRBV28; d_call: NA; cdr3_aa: CASSGGDGGPTYEQYF; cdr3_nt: TGTGCCAGCAGCGGAGGGGACGGAGGACCTACCTACGAGCAGTACTTC
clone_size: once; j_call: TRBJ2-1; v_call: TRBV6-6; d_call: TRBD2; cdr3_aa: CASSYGAGGPPEQFF; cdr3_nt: TGTGCCAGCAGTTACGGGGCGGGAGGGCCACCGGAGCAGTTCTTC
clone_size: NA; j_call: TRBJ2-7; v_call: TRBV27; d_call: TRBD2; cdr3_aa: CASSLAGASYEQYF; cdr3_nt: TGTGCCAGCAGCCTAGCGGGTGCCTCCTACGAGCAGTACTTC
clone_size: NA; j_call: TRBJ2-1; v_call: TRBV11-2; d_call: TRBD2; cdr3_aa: CASSLPPGLASYNEQFF; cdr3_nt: TGTGCCAGCAGCTTACCCCCGGGACTAGCTTCCTACAATGAGCAGTTCTTC
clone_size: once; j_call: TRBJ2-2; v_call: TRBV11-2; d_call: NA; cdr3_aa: CASSGTNTGELFF; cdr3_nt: TGTGCCAGCTCCGGGACAAACACCGGGGAGCTGTTTTTT
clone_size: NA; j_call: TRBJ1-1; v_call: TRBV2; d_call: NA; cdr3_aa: CASQVIGGGTEAFF; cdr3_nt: TGTGCCAGCCAGGTGATCGGGGGGGGCACTGAAGCTTTCTTT
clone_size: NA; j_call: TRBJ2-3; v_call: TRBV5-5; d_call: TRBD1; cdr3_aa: CASSSRTGGVTDTQYF; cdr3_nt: TGTGCCAGCAGCTCCCGGACAGGGGGCGTCACAGATACGCAGTATTTT
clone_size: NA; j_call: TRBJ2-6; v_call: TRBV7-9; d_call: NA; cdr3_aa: CASSLAGPRALGANVLTF; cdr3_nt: TGTGCCAGCAGCTTAGCTGGGCCCAGGGCTCTTGGGGCCAACGTCCTGACTTTC